This T cell receptor beta chain appears in the sequencing data of a study of control samples from healthy donors and cancer patients. Germline CDR1 KGHSH, CDR2 LQKENI. V was clipped by 5 bases and J by 6 bases; unmatched bases: 2. This CDR3 contains 14 residues. Clones were read by immunoSEQ multiplex PCR, and TCRdb kept only the in-frame ones, dropping some. The table has about 60,000 clones, more than 85% seen once; the top ten hold 1.7%. This clonotype originated in a man in his forties with colorectal cancer. Sequencing was performed on PBMCs. This sequence joins TRBV18 and TRBJ1-6; 9 bases are shared with TRBD1. CDR3 sequence (DNA): TGTGCCAGCTCATCGGACAGGGGTAATTCACCCCTCCACTTT. Translated: CASSSDRGNSPLHF.